Below, one T cell receptor beta chain is given with its context. No antigen is known for it. The sample is drawn from a study of PD-1 blockade in classical Hodgkin lymphoma. General study points: Repertoire differences lack defined causes, possibly disease activity or prior therapy. Similar baseline diversity was found in complete responders and newly diagnosed patients. Baseline TCR diversity was reportedly lower in newly diagnosed patients than in healthy donors. It was reported as lower still in relapsed/refractory patients. The CD4+ diversity rise by C4D1 was clearest in complete responders.

Autologous stem cell transplantation was followed by relapse in every patient, and brentuximab vedotin exposure varied. Assay: immunoSEQ multiplex PCR; the TCRdb copy retains only in-frame clones and omits some. The profile shows 1,500 to 2,500 clones, 75% to 85% of them singletons. The CDR3 spans 13 residues. Germline-derived CDR1 and CDR2 are SGHTA and FQGNSA. Trimming removed 4 bases at V and 5 bases at J, with 11 bases between. The sequences come from peripheral blood mononuclear cells (PBMCs), collected at baseline. V is TRBV7-2 and J is TRBJ2-5; the D is unclear. The sequence came from a human donor with classical Hodgkin lymphoma. This chain's CDR3 is CASSYGALETQYF. The CDR3 DNA reads TGTGCCAGCAGCTACGGCGCCCTGGAGACCCAGTACTTC.